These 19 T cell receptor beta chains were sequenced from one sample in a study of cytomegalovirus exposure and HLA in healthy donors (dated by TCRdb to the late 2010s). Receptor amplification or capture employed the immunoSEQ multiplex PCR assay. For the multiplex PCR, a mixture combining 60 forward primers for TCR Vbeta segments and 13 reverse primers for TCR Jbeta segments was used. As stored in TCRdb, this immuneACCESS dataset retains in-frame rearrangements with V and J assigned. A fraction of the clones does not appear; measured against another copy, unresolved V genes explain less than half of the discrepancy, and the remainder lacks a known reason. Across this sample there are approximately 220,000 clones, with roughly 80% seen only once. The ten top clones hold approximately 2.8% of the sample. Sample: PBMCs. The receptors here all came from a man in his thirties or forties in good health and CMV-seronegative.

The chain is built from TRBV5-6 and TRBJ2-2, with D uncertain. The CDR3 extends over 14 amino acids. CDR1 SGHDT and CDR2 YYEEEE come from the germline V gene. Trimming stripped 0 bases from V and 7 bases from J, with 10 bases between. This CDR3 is CASSLDLSVGELFF. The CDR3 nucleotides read TGTGCCAGCAGCTTGGACCTATCCGTCGGGGAGCTGTTTTTT.

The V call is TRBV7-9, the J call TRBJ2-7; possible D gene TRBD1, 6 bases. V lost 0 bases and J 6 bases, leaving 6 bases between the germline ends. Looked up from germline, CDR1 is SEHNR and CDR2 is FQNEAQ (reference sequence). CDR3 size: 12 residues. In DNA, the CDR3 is TGTGCCAGCAGCTTAGCAGGGGGCGAGCAGTACTTC. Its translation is CASSLAGGEQYF.

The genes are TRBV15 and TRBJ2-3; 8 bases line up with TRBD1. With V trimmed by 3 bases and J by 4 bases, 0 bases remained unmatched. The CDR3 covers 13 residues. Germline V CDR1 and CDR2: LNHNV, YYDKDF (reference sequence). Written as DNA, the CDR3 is TGTGCCACCAGCAGGGACAGGGCAGATACGCAGTATTTT. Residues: CATSRDRADTQYF.

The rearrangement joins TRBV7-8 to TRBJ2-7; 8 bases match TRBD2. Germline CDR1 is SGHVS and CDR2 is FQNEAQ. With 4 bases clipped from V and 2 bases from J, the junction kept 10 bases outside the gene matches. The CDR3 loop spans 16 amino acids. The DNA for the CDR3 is TGTGCCAGCAGCTCCCCACTTAGCGGGGCCACCTACGAGCAGTACTTC. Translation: CASSSPLSGATYEQYF.

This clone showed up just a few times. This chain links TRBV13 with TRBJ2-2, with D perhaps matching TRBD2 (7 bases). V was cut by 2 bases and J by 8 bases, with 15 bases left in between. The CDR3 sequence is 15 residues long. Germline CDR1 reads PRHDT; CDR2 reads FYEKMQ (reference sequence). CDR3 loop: CASSLTRGAPGELFF. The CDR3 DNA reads TGTGCCAGCAGCTTAACACGGGGGGCCCCAGGGGAGCTGTTTTTT.

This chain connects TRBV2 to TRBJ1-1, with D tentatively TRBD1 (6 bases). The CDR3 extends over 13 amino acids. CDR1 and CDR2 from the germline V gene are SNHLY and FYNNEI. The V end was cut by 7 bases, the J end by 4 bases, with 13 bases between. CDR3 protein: CASTEGGTTEAFF. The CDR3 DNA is TGTGCCAGCACCGAGGGGGGGACCACTGAAGCTTTCTTT.

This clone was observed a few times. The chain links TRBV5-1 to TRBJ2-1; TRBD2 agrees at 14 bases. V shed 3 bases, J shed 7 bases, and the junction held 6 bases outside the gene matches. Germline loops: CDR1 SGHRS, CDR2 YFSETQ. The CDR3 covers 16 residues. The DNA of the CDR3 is TGCGCCAGCAGCTCGACTAGCGGGGGGGCCTTAAATGAGCAGTTCTTC. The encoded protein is CASSSTSGGALNEQFF.

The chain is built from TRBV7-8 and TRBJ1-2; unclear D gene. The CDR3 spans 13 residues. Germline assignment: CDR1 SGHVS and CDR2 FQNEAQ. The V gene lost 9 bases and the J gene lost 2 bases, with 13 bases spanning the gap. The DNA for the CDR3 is TGTGCCAGGAGGAAAACACCAAACTATGGCTACACCTTC. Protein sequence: CARRKTPNYGYTF.

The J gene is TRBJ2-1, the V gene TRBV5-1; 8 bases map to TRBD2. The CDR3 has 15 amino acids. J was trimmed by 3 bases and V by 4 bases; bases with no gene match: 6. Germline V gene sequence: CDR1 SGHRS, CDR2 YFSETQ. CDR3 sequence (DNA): TGCGCCAGCAGCGGGCTCGCGGGGGGCTACAATGAGCAGTTCTTC. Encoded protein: CASSGLAGGYNEQFF.

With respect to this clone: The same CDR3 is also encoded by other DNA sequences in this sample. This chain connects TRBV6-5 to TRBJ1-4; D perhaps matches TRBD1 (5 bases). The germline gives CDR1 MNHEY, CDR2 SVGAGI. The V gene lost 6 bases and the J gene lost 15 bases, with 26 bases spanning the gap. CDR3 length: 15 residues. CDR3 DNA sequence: TGTGCCAGCAGGTCTAGGGGCGCCTCACCCTTTAATATGTTTTTT. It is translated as CASRSRGASPFNMFF.

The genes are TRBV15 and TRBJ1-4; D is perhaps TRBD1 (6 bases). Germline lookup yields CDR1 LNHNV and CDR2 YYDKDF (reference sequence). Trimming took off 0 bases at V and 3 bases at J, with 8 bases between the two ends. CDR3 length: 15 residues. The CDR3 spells CATSRDRTANEKLFF. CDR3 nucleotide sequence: TGTGCCACCAGCAGAGATCGGACAGCTAATGAAAAACTGTTTTTT.

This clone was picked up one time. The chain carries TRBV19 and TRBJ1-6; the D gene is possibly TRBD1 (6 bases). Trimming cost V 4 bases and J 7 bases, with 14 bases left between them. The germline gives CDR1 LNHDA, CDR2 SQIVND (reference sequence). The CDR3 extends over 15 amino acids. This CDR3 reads CASSTDPGTNSPLHF. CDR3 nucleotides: TGTGCCAGTAGTACCGATCCGGGGACAAATTCACCCCTCCACTTT. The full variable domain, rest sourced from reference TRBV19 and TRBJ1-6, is DGGITQSPKYLFRKEGQNVTLSCEQNLNHDAMYWYRQDPGQGLRLIYYSQIVNDFQKGDIAEGYSVSREKKESFPLTVTSAQKNPTAFYLCASSTDPGTNSPLHFGNGTRLTVT.

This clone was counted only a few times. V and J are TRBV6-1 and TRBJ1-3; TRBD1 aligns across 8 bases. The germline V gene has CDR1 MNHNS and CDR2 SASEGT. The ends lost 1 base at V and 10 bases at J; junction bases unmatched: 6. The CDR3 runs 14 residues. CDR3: CASSEGGTGRTIYF. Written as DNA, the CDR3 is TGTGCCAGCAGTGAAGGGGGGACAGGACGGACCATATATTTT.

CDR3 residues: CASSENTGGNYGYTF. CDR3 coding DNA: TGTGCCAGCAGTGAAAACACAGGCGGTAACTATGGCTACACCTTC. The chain is built from TRBV6-1 and TRBJ1-2, with TRBD1 as a possible D gene (5 bases). This CDR3 comprises 15 residues. Germline CDR1 MNHNS, CDR2 SASEGT. Trimming stripped 2 bases from V and 1 base from J, with 11 bases between.

The CDR3 reads CASSSRTGNSPLHF. CDR3 nucleotides: TGTGCCAGCAGTTCCCGGACAGGGAATTCACCCCTCCACTTT. The chain is built from TRBV27 and TRBJ1-6; 8 bases are a match to TRBD1. The CDR3 covers 14 residues. Germline V lookup: CDR1 MNHEY, CDR2 SMNVEV (reference sequence). Germline trimming cut 4 bases from V and 7 bases from J; bases unmatched to any gene: 3.

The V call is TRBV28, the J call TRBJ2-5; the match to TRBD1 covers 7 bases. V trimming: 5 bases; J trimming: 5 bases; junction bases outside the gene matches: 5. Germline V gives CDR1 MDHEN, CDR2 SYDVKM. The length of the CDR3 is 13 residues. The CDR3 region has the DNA TGTGCCAGCAGTCAGGGGGTTGTGGAGACCCAGTACTTC. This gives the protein CASSQGVVETQYF.

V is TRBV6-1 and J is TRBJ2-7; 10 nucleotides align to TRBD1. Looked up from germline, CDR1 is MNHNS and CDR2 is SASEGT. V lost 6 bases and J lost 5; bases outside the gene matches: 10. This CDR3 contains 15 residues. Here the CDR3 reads CASSTGTGDYHEQYF. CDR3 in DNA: TGTGCCAGCAGCACAGGGACAGGGGATTACCACGAGCAGTACTTC.

The CDR3 DNA reads TGTGCCAGCAGCTCCCCGACAGGGGAGAGCAAGAACACCATATATTTT. Encoded protein: CASSSPTGESKNTIYF. The chain links TRBV11-3 to TRBJ1-3; 8 nucleotides align to TRBD1. With 4 bases clipped from V and 7 bases from J, the junction kept 12 bases outside the gene matches. From germline, CDR1 is SGHNT and CDR2 YENEEA. The CDR3 consists of 16 residues.

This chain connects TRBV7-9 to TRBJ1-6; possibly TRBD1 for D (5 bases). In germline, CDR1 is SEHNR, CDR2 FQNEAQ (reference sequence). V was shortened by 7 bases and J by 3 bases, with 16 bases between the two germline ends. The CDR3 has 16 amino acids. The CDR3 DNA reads TGTGCCAGCATCGTGAGACAGAGAAACTATAATTCACCCCTCCACTTT. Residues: CASIVRQRNYNSPLHF. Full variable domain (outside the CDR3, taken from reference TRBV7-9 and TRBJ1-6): DTGVSQNPRHKITKRGQNVTFRCDPISEHNRLYWYRQTLGQGPEFLTYFQNEAQLEKSRLLSDRFSAERPKGSFSTLEIQRTEQGDSAMYLCASIVRQRNYNSPLHFGNGTRLTVT.